The next 7 T cell receptor beta chains were all read from a single sample in a study of shared clonotypes between healthy human individuals. Here immunoSEQ multiplex PCR was the method, and the copy in TCRdb shows in-frame clones only, minus some. Here the sample spans under 2.5 million clones, under 95% being singletons. Sample: naive CD4+ T cells from PBMCs. The subset: CD45RA+ positively selected. Receptors were obtained from a man aged 18 to 30 in good health. Some clones in this sample may be carry-over from other donors' samples.

The chain uses TRBV5-6 and TRBJ2-1; no definite D call. This CDR3 has 15 amino acids. Germline CDR1 is SGHDT and CDR2 is YYEEEE. Between the trimmed V and J ends, which lost 1 base and 4 bases, there was a span of 12 bases. CDR3 nucleotides: TGTGCCAGCAGCTTGTTACAGTATGCGTACAATGAGCAGTTCTTC. Protein product: CASSLLQYAYNEQFF.

The chain employs TRBV11-2 and TRBJ2-7, with 8 bases that match TRBD2. CDR1 and CDR2 from the germline V gene are SGHAT and FQNNGV. Losses at the gene ends were 1 base for V and 10 bases for J; bases not matched to a gene: 3. The CDR3 has 12 amino acids. CDR3 DNA: TGTGCCAGCAGCTTAGCGGGAGGGAACCAGTACTTC. Amino acids: CASSLAGGNQYF.

The chain joins TRBV7-3 to TRBJ1-2; D not certain. V was pared by 1 base and J by 8 bases, with 11 bases between. Germline lookup yields CDR1 SGHTA and CDR2 FQGTGA. CDR3 length: 13 residues. The CDR3 nucleotides are TGTGCCAGCAGCTTAATTGGGGAAGGCGGCTACACCTTC. The encoded protein is CASSLIGEGGYTF. Full variable domain (remainder filled in from reference TRBV7-3 and TRBJ1-2): GAGVSQTPSNKVTEKGKYVELRCDPISGHTALYWYRQSLGQGPEFLIYFQGTGAADDSGLPNDRFFAVRPEGSVSTLKIQRTERGDSAVYLCASSLIGEGGYTFGSGTRLTVV.

J is TRBJ2-3 and V is TRBV10-1; a possible D gene is TRBD1 (6 bases). Germline V gene lookup returns CDR1 WNHNN and CDR2 SYGVQD (reference sequence). This CDR3 has 19 residues. The V and J ends lost 0 bases and 2 bases respectively, with 21 bases between them. CDR3 DNA: TGCGCCAGCAGTGAGTCGATCAGGGGATCAACAAGAGACACAGATACGCAGTATTTT. Protein: CASSESIRGSTRDTDTQYF.

The chain recombines TRBV10-2 with TRBJ2-1; unclear D gene. V gave up 3 bases and J gave up 5 bases, with 14 bases separating them. The CDR3 consists of 15 residues. The V gene's germline CDR1 is WSHSY and CDR2 SAAADI. Here the CDR3 DNA reads TGCGCCAGCAGTGATGTGAGAGAAAAAGACAATGAGCAGTTCTTC. Its translation: CASSDVREKDNEQFF.

The chain joins TRBV7-6 to TRBJ2-5; the D is unclear. The germline V gene has CDR1 SGHVS and CDR2 FNYEAQ. Trimming shortened V by 0 bases and J by 3 bases, and 8 bases separated the two germline ends. There are 14 residues in the CDR3. The CDR3 loop reads CASSLALVEETQYF. The CDR3, as DNA: TGTGCCAGCAGCTTAGCGCTCGTCGAAGAGACCCAGTACTTC.

The chain is built from TRBV9 and TRBJ2-1; the D gene could be TRBD1 or TRBD2 (6 bases each). Germline V gene lookup returns CDR1 SGDLS and CDR2 YYNGEE. Between the trimmed V and J ends, which lost 4 bases and 6 bases, there was a span of 14 bases. This CDR3 is 14 amino acids long. CDR3 protein: CASSLRGPSNEQFF. The CDR3 DNA sequence: TGTGCCAGCAGCCTTCGGGGGCCGAGCAATGAGCAGTTCTTC. Looking up the rest from reference TRBV9 and TRBJ2-1 gives the full variable domain: DSGVTQTPKHLITATGQRVTLRCSPRSGDLSVYWYQQSLDQGLQFLIQYYNGEERAKGNILERFSAQQFPDLHSELNLSSLELGDSALYFCASSLRGPSNEQFFGPGTRLTVL.